This TCR beta chain was retrieved from a study of cytomegalovirus exposure and HLA in healthy donors. Germline V gene lookup returns CDR1 ENHRY and CDR2 SYGVKD. The CDR3 length is 16 residues. V dropped 6 bases and J dropped 1; count of bases not matched to a gene: 7. This PCR relied on a set of 60 Vbeta primers and 13 Jbeta primers. Sequenced by immunoSEQ multiplex PCR; TCRdb stores in-frame clones only, minus some. The profile shows some 40,000 clones, approximately 84% of them singletons. V and J are TRBV10-3 and TRBJ1-5; 9 nucleotides match TRBD1. Source material: PBMCs. The source of this sequence is a man in his forties or fifties in good health and CMV-seronegative. CDR3 in DNA: TGTGCCATCAGCCAACAGGGGGCGCGGAGCAATCAGCCCCAGCATTTT. Amino acids: CAISQQGARSNQPQHF.